Each of the 11 T cell receptor beta chains below was sequenced from the same sample in a study of cytomegalovirus exposure and HLA in healthy donors. The primer mix had 60 Vbeta and 13 Jbeta primers. Sequencing was performed with immunoSEQ multiplex PCR; in TCRdb, only in-frame clones are kept and a portion is missing. The data hold 150,000 to 200,000 clones, with about four fifths observed a single time. Sequenced sample: PBMCs. The receptors derive from a girl aged 10 to 17 in good health and CMV-seropositive.

The chain links TRBV2 to TRBJ2-5; TRBD1 is a possible D gene (6 bases). V lost 6 bases, J lost 2 bases, and 10 bases lay in between. CDR1 is SNHLY and CDR2 is FYNNEI in the germline V gene. The CDR3 is 13 residues long. Here the CDR3 reads CASRGRGQETQYF. The CDR3 coding sequence is TGTGCCAGCAGAGGCAGGGGACAAGAGACCCAGTACTTC. Supplemented by reference TRBV2 and TRBJ2-5, the full variable domain reads EPEVTQTPSHQVTQMGQEVILRCVPISNHLYFYWYRQILGQKVEFLVSFYNNEISEKSEIFDDQFSVERPDGSNFTLKIRSTKLEDSAMYFCASRGRGQETQYFGPGTRLLVL.

The chain employs TRBV21-1 and TRBJ1-1; the D call in the table, TRBD1, was not verified against the DNA. TRBV21-1 has pseudogene status. The CDR3 has 14 amino acids. The CDR3 coding sequence is TGTGCCAGCAACCACAGGGAGATGAACACTGAAGCTTTCTTT. Translated: CASNHREMNTEAFF.

This sequence joins TRBV9 and TRBJ2-3, with TRBD2 identical over 11 bases. J was trimmed by 3 bases and V by 1 base; bases with no gene match: 19. The CDR3 consists of 21 residues. CDR1 is SGDLS, CDR2 YYNGEE, per germline. In DNA, the CDR3 is TGTGCCAGCAGCGTATCAACAGCTAGCGGGAGGCCGCTCCGGGGTACAGATACGCAGTATTTT. Its translation: CASSVSTASGRPLRGTDTQYF.

The rearrangement joins TRBV7-2 to TRBJ2-7; D may be TRBD1 (6 bases). The CDR3 has 16 residues. The germline V and J ends were trimmed by 6 bases and 0 bases, with 18 bases remaining between them. In germline, CDR1 is SGHTA, CDR2 FQGNSA. The CDR3 loop is CASREMGTPGSYEQYF. As DNA, the CDR3 is TGTGCCAGCAGAGAGATGGGGACACCCGGCTCCTACGAGCAGTACTTC.

The rearrangement uses TRBV19 and TRBJ2-1; 16 nucleotides line up with TRBD2. CDR1 is LNHDA, CDR2 SQIVND, per germline (reference sequence). The CDR3 contains 17 residues. J lost 4 bases, V lost 6 bases, and 6 bases had no gene match. CDR3 nucleotides: TGTGCCAGTAGCCCCGGGACTAGCGGGGGGGTATACAATGAGCAGTTCTTC. This gives the protein CASSPGTSGGVYNEQFF.

The V call is TRBV15, the J call TRBJ1-1; no definite D call. Germline-derived CDR1 and CDR2 are LNHNV and YYDKDF (reference sequence). V was trimmed by 1 base and J by 2 bases, leaving 8 bases between them. The CDR3 sequence is 14 residues long. The CDR3 DNA reads TGTGCCACCAGCAGAGGGAGGGAAAACACTGAAGCTTTCTTT. This codes for CATSRGRENTEAFF.

The rearrangement joins TRBV6-4 to TRBJ1-5, with D possibly matching TRBD1 (6 bases). The V end was cut by 11 bases, the J end by 4 bases, with 15 bases between. Germline V gives CDR1 MRHNA, CDR2 SNTAGT. The CDR3 contains 13 residues. Written as DNA, the CDR3 is TGTGCCGGGGAGACAGGACATAATCAGCCCCAGCATTTT. It codes for CAGETGHNQPQHF.

In this sample, this clone turned up a few times. J is TRBJ2-3 and V is TRBV20-1, with D unclear. V lost 6 bases and J 5 bases, leaving 9 bases between the germline ends. The CDR3 is 11 residues long. Germline values: CDR1 DFQATT, CDR2 SNEGSKA (reference sequence). The CDR3: CSAEAQDTQYF. In nucleotides, the CDR3 is TGCAGTGCCGAGGCGCAAGATACGCAGTATTTT.

This rearrangement joins TRBV4-1 to TRBJ2-7; D possibly corresponds to TRBD2 (5 bases). V was pared by 1 base and J by 5 bases, with 12 bases between. CDR3 length: 14 amino acids. CDR1 is MGHRA, CDR2 YSYEKL, per germline. CDR3 protein: CASSQVLTSDEQYF. The CDR3 region has the DNA TGCGCCAGCAGCCAAGTGCTAACTAGTGACGAGCAGTACTTC.

V gene TRBV4-3 combines with J gene TRBJ2-3, with 10 bases that match TRBD2. Per germline, CDR1 LGHNA and CDR2 YSLEER. The junction had 5 bases not matched to a gene; V was cut back by 0 bases and J by 5 bases. The CDR3 sequence is 16 residues long. Here the CDR3 DNA reads TGCGCCAGCAGCCAAGATCCTAGCGGGGGTGGAGATACGCAGTATTTT. This sequence encodes CASSQDPSGGGDTQYF.

The V call is TRBV7-2, the J call TRBJ2-7, with 8 positions matching TRBD2. The CDR3 contains 14 residues. The junction had 1 base not matched to a gene; V was cut back by 1 base and J by 2 bases. Looked up from germline, CDR1 is SGHTA and CDR2 is FQGNSA. The CDR3 here is CASSLGLATYEQYF. The CDR3 region has the DNA TGTGCCAGCAGCTTAGGACTAGCGACCTACGAGCAGTACTTC.